Each of the 11 T cell receptor beta chains below was sequenced from the same sample in a study of blood T cell repertoires in COVID-19 (dated by TCRdb to 2018 to 2021). The library was made by the immunoSEQ multiplex PCR assay. TCRdb took this table from immuneACCESS and kept in-frame rearrangements with V and J called. Such tables lack part of the clones; where checked against another copy, unresolved V genes explain under half of the gap, and the rest is unexplained. For this sample there are about 150,000 clones; more than 75% appear just once. Jointly, the top ten make up 3.5% to 4.5% of the sample. The sequenced material came from peripheral blood. Receptors originate from a man in his 60s with acute or convalescent COVID-19.

This chain joins TRBV12-5 and TRBJ2-7; perhaps TRBD1 as D (7 bases). Germline CDR1 and CDR2: LGHNT and FRNRAP. CDR3 length: 13 amino acids. Trimming took off 3 bases at V and 7 bases at J, with 13 bases between the two ends. As DNA, the CDR3 is TGTGCTAGTGGTTTCGAGCCAGGGGGGGAGCAGTACTTC. It yields the protein CASGFEPGGEQYF.

The V gene is TRBV28, the J gene TRBJ2-3; TRBD2 agrees at 12 bases. J gave up 3 bases and V 3 bases, and 4 bases lay outside the gene matches. The CDR3 runs to 16 residues. Germline loops: CDR1 MDHEN, CDR2 SYDVKM. As DNA, the CDR3 is TGTGCCAGCAGTTTTGTACTAGCGGGAGGAACAGATACGCAGTATTTT. This codes for CASSFVLAGGTDTQYF.

The chain carries TRBV18 and TRBJ2-7, with a possible D match to TRBD2 (6 bases). From germline, CDR1 is KGHSH and CDR2 LQKENI. V was shortened by 3 bases and J by 6 bases, with 12 bases between the two germline ends. The CDR3 covers 13 residues. The CDR3 protein is CASSPSTGVEQYF. The CDR3 DNA follows: TGTGCCAGCTCACCCTCTACGGGAGTCGAGCAGTACTTC.

This clone was seen ten or more times. This sequence joins TRBV9 and TRBJ2-1; a possible D gene is TRBD2 (6 bases). The CDR3 extends over 13 amino acids. The V gene's germline CDR1 is SGDLS and CDR2 YYNGEE. The V end lost 0 bases, the J end lost 10 bases, and 11 bases lay between the germline ends. The CDR3 DNA reads TGTGCCAGCAGCGTAGGGGACGGAGGGGAGCAGTTCTTC. Amino acid sequence: CASSVGDGGEQFF.

This sequence joins TRBV11-2 and TRBJ2-1, with D possibly TRBD2 on 6 matching bases. V dropped 1 base and J dropped 2 bases, with 15 bases sitting between them. In germline, CDR1 is SGHAT, CDR2 FQNNGV. The CDR3 totals 17 residues. The CDR3 sequence: CASSLGGIGTPYNEQFF. The CDR3, as DNA: TGTGCCAGCAGCTTAGGGGGAATCGGGACTCCCTACAATGAGCAGTTCTTC.

In this sample, this clone turned up once. V and J are TRBV27 and TRBJ2-7, with 13 bases that match TRBD2. Per the germline V gene, CDR1 is MNHEY and CDR2 is SMNVEV (reference sequence). The CDR3 spans 16 residues. After removal of 1 base from V and 2 bases from J, the junction contained 2 bases not matched to a gene. CDR3 in DNA: TGTGCCAGCAGTTTATATGGGACTAGCGGGACCTACGAGCAGTACTTC. It encodes CASSLYGTSGTYEQYF.

The table lists this clone with a few counts. V is TRBV6-1 and J is TRBJ2-7; maybe TRBD1 (6 bases). The length of the CDR3 is 16 residues. V was shortened by 0 bases and J by 5 bases, with 17 bases between the two germline ends. CDR1 MNHNS and CDR2 SASEGT come from the germline V gene. The CDR3 coding sequence is TGTGCCAGCAGTGAAGCTTGGTGGCAGGGGCCTAACGAGCAGTACTTC. Amino acids: CASSEAWWQGPNEQYF.

This chain links TRBV19 with TRBJ2-1; D gene ambiguous. The germline gives CDR1 LNHDA, CDR2 SQIVND (reference sequence). The germline V and J ends were trimmed by 3 bases and 0 bases, with 9 bases remaining between them. CDR3 length: 15 amino acids. The CDR3 loop reads CASSMSISSYNEQFF. The CDR3 nucleotides read TGTGCCAGTAGTATGTCCATTAGCTCCTACAATGAGCAGTTCTTC.

This clone was detected a few times. This chain links TRBV2 with TRBJ2-5, with 12 bases matching TRBD2. The germline CDR1 and CDR2 sequences are SNHLY and FYNNEI. The length of the CDR3 is 16 residues. The V segment lost 6 bases and the J segment 5 bases; nucleotides outside the gene matches: 10. The CDR3 is CASRKTSGSLWETQYF. The CDR3 DNA follows: TGTGCCAGCAGAAAGACTAGCGGGAGTCTCTGGGAGACCCAGTACTTC.

This sequence joins TRBV21-1 and TRBJ2-1; the table's D call, TRBD2, was not checked against the DNA. TRBV21-1 is a pseudogene segment. The CDR3 loop spans 14 amino acids. CDR3 residues: CASSKPREADEQFF. The CDR3 DNA reads TGTGCCAGCAGCAAACCGCGGGAGGCCGATGAGCAGTTCTTC.

The chain joins TRBV30 to TRBJ1-6, with D perhaps matching TRBD1 (6 bases). The CDR3 is 13 amino acids. The germline V gene has CDR1 GTSNPN and CDR2 SVGIG (reference sequence). Deletions cut 5 bases from V and 8 bases from J, with 13 bases between. CDR3 residues: CAWEGTRDSPLHF. The DNA for the CDR3 is TGTGCCTGGGAGGGGACAAGGGATTCACCCCTCCACTTT.